This T cell receptor (beta chain) appears in the sequencing data of a study of T cells in Graves' hyperthyroidism and ophthalmopathy (dated by TCRdb to between 2018 and 2021). With respect to the entire study: Peripheral blood was collected at initial diagnosis, before any treatment. The paper reports TCR Vbeta CDR3 sequencing of approximately 130 peripheral blood samples: approximately 41 ophthalmopathy, roughly 80 hyperthyroidism and approximately 17 progressor patients. The study also compared thyroid tissue and blood T-cell repertoires from five or six Graves' hyperthyroidism patients. The roughly 91 discovery patients were randomly divided into training and test sets at a 7:3 ratio. After blood sampling, hyperthyroidism patients were treated with methimazole at a starting dose of 30 mg daily, and ophthalmopathy patients were treated with high-dose intravenous methylprednisolone. Prospective prediction of ophthalmopathy was tested in an independent validation cohort of some 19 hyperthyroidism patients and 15 to 17 patients who later progressed to ophthalmopathy. To identify distinguishing TCR V-J signatures, a discovery cohort of around 100 patients was used, comprising 43 with Graves' ophthalmopathy and some 57 with stable Graves' hyperthyroidism. Study-level results and caveats: In cross-validation, a model built on a 13 V-J signature told ophthalmopathy apart from stable hyperthyroidism with 85% to 90% sensitivity and about 81% specificity, and in testing the same model reached 80%/75%. Sample size was not statistically predetermined, and investigators were not blinded to group allocation. In validation, the model predicted progression to ophthalmopathy a median of about 6.8 months before onset, with roughly 70% sensitivity and about 72% specificity. Most expanded thyroid clonotypes (frequency above 0.001) were also found in blood, which suggests that blood repertoires may mirror thyroid immune responses.

For CDR1 and CDR2, the germline V gene (reference sequence) lists LNHDA and SQIVND. The CDR3 sequence holds 14 residues, the cysteine and phenylalanine included. The read is trimmed to its CDR3 DNA, 42 bases read in frame from base 1. At the junction V is shortened by 7 bases and J by 0 bases, with 12 bases in between. Stable Graves' hyperthyroidism was defined as no progression to ophthalmopathy during 18 months of follow-up. Hyperthyroidism patients were newly diagnosed, with disease duration under 2 months, and aged 18 to 65 years. Exclusion was applied to patients with uncontrolled infections, other autoimmune diseases, pregnancy or lactation. Diagnoses were established on the basis of clinical symptoms, serum thyroxine and TRAb, thyroid ultrasound, and orbital computed tomography. PBMCs were isolated from 10 ml of fresh peripheral blood by Ficoll-Paque density gradient centrifugation. Total RNA was extracted with Trizol reagent, and quality was checked on an Agilent 2100 Bioanalyzer.

Amplification of TCR beta CDR3 regions was carried out from RNA transcripts. The first round of RT-PCR for the TCR CDR3 was performed with the HTBI primer set and the Qiagen OneStep RT-PCR kit. The libraries were constructed in a second round of multiplex PCR and then size-selected and purified. The libraries were sequenced on an Illumina HiSeq2000 using paired-end 100 bp reads. The paper's data handling went like this. SOAPnuke was used to process the raw data, removing reads that contained adapters or uncalled bases, had a mean Phred below 15, or lacked an exact match to the constant primer or identifier. High-quality paired reads were merged with COPE v1.2.5, and unique nucleotide sequences were defined as clonotypes. MiTCR v1.1 was used to align clonotypes to the IMGT TRBV, TRBD and TRBJ reference segments. Analysis was restricted to V-J combinations with a frequency above 0.0001, which covered roughly 99% of repertoires. A TCS score was defined as the ratio of F50 (clonal expansion) to E x V (chaos), with BLOSUM62-based TCRdist applied between CDR3 peptides within each V-J. Welch's t-statistics and random forest reduced roughly 500 V-J features to around 14, which were used in a naive Bayes classifier (R e1071). TCRdb redid the processing of the public reads, applying fastp at Q25 and MiXCR, and retained in-frame beta chains. CDR3 protein duplicates are merged, each entry listing the most common genes and DNA. The authors' filters were not applied to this entry. The table for this sample lists a few hundred thousand distinct CDR3 sequences; roughly 13% of them were counted only once. The ten biggest clones cover around 5.3% of the sample.

This clonotype has just a few counts. Its antigen remains unidentified. Per-base quality was not reported, and no clone a single base away is much larger than it. Recombination joined TRBV19 with TRBJ1-1; there is no confident call for the D gene. The clonotype comes from a woman between 18 and 29 years old with Graves' hyperthyroidism. Sequenced material: blood. CDR3 reads: CASIRSSMNTEAFF. The DNA sequence is TGTGCCAGTATTAGAAGCTCTATGAACACTGAAGCTTTCTTT.